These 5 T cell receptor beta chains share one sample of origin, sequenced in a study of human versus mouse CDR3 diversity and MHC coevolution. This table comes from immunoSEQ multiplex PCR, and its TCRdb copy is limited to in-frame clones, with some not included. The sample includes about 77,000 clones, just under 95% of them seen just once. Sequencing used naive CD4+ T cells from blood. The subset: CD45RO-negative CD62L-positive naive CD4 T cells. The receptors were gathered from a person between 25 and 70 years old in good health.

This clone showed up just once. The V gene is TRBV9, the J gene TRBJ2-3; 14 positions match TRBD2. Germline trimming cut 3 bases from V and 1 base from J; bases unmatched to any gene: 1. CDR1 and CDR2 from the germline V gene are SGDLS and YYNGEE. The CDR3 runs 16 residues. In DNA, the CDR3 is TGTGCCAGCAGCGAGACTAGCGGGGGGGGCACAGATACGCAGTATTTT. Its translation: CASSETSGGGTDTQYF.

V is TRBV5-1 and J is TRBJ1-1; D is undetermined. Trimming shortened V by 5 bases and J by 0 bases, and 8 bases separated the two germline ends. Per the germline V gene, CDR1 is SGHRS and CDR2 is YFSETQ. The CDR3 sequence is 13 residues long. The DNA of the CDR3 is TGCGCCAGCAGTTCTGAGGTGAACACTGAAGCTTTCTTT. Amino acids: CASSSEVNTEAFF.

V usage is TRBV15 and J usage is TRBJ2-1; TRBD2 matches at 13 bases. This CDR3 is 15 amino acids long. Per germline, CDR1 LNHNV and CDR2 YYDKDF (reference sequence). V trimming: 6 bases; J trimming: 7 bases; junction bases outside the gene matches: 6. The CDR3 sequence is CATRRTSGSYNEQFF. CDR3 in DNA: TGTGCCACCAGGAGGACTAGCGGGAGTTATAATGAGCAGTTCTTC.

CDR3 in DNA: TGTGCCAGCTCACCACCCGGACAGCTTGGCTACACCTTC. Its protein product is CASSPPGQLGYTF. The chain couples TRBV18 to TRBJ1-2; maybe TRBD1 (6 bases). The CDR3 is 13 amino acids. The ends were cut back, 0 bases at V and 7 bases at J, with 9 bases in the middle. Germline V gene lookup returns CDR1 KGHSH and CDR2 LQKENI. Looking up the rest from reference TRBV18 and TRBJ1-2 gives the full variable domain: NAGVMQNPRHLVRRRGQEARLRCSPMKGHSHVYWYRQLPEEGLKFMVYLQKENIIDESGMPKERFSAEFPKEGPSILRIQQVVRGDSAAYFCASSPPGQLGYTFGSGTRLTVV.

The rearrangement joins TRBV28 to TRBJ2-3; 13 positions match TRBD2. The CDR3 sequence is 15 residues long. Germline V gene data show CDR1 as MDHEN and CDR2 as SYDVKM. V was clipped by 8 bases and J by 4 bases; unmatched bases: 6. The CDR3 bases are TGTGCCAGCCGCACTAGCGGGGGGGCTTCAGATACGCAGTATTTT. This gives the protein CASRTSGGASDTQYF.